This TCR beta chain was sequenced for a study of T-cell reconstitution after alpha-beta-depleted transplantation in children. Construction of the TCRbeta library involved unique molecular identifiers. TCRdb recomputed calls from the PCR reads with MiXCR, one row per CDR3 protein. Of roughly 500,000 distinct CDR3 sequences in the sample, 32% were seen once. Trimming cost V 2 bases and J 0 bases, with 11 bases left between them. Germline V gene lookup returns CDR1 GTSNPN and CDR2 SVGIG (reference sequence). The CDR3 contains 15 residues. The source material was PBMCs from the stem cell graft donor, sampled from the stem cell graft. The receptor was derived from a human donor who donated a stem cell graft to a child with aplastic anemia. The J gene is TRBJ1-5, the V gene TRBV30; D is unclear. The CDR3 nucleotides are TGTGCCTGGAGTATGGGGAGTTATAGCAATCAGCCCCAGCATTTT. This gives the protein CAWSMGSYSNQPQHF.